This T cell receptor beta chain was found in a study of blood T cell repertoires in COVID-19. At the level of the study: PBMCs, B-cell-depleted T cells, or T cells were the source of the cDNA or gDNA that made up the material.

This clone was counted between two and nine times. CDR3 length: 17 residues. V shed 0 bases and J shed 0 bases, with 12 bases lying between them. Germline V lookup: CDR1 MNHEY, CDR2 SMNVEV (reference sequence). TCRdb keeps only in-frame clones here, not all; method: immunoSEQ multiplex PCR. There are over 250,000 clones in the sample; under 90% occur only once, and more than 8% lies in the top ten. This chain uses TRBV27 with TRBJ2-4; the D gene is possibly TRBD1 (5 bases). The receptor was isolated from a woman between 45 and 60 years old who had recovered from COVID-19. The sample consisted of peripheral blood. CDR3 protein: CASSLSVGALAKNIQYF. The CDR3 DNA reads TGTGCCAGCAGTTTATCGGTAGGGGCTCTAGCCAAAAACATTCAGTACTTC.